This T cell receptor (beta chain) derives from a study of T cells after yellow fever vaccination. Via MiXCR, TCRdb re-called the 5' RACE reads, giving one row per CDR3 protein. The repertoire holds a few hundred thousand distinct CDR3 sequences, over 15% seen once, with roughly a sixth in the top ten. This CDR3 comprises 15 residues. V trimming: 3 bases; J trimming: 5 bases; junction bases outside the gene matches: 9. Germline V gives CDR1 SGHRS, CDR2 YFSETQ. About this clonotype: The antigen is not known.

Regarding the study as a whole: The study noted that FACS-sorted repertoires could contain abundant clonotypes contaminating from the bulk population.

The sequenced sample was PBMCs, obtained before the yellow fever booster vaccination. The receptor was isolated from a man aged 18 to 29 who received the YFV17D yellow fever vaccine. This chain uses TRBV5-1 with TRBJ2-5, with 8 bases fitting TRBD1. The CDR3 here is CASSSGRGLRETQYF. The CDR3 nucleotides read TGCGCCAGCAGCTCCGGCAGGGGGCTTCGGGAGACCCAGTACTTC.